This T cell receptor (beta chain) was captured in a study of blood T cell repertoires in COVID-19. Study-level information: Sites in the United States, Italy and Spain provided acute and convalescent COVID-19 samples.

Study processing details: Amplification of reference gene primers provided the estimated nucleated cell counts. Assay used: immunoSEQ multiplex PCR; TCRdb lists only in-frame clones, some missing. The DNA gave D and trimming, while V, J and clone size come from that table. The sample contains roughly 240,000 clones, 75% to 90% of which appear only once. V lost 1 base, J lost 10 bases, and 10 bases stayed unmatched. Germline lookup yields CDR1 LGHDT and CDR2 YNNKEL (reference sequence). The CDR3 runs 16 residues. This clone was recorded once. This sequence was found in a man aged 60 to 75 who had recovered from COVID-19. The chain couples TRBV3-1 (or the pseudogene TRBV3-2) to TRBJ2-1, with 10 nucleotides matching TRBD2. Sequenced material: peripheral blood. The CDR3: CASSQGLAGFTMEQFF. The CDR3 nucleotides are TGTGCCAGCAGCCAAGGACTAGCGGGCTTTACAATGGAGCAGTTCTTC.